This is a list of T cell receptor beta chains from one sample in a study of tumor-infiltrating lymphocytes in primary liver carcinoma. TCRdb reanalysed the multiplex PCR reads using MiXCR and keeps one entry per CDR3 protein. The sample comprises approximately 210,000 distinct CDR3 sequences, 65% of which are singletons, and roughly 6.4% rests with the top ten. Sample: peripheral blood. The source of these receptors is a woman aged 55-70 years with primary liver carcinoma and hepatitis B virus infection. Both conserved end residues are part of each CDR3. D genes are given only for firm matches. For some rows the clone size is stated as once, few or many, or as a class when expanded; others skip it.

clone_size j_call v_call d_call cdr3_aa cdr3_nt
- TRBJ1-1 TRBV2 TRBD1 CASSQTDRGRGMNTEAFF TGTGCCAGCAGCCAAACCGACAGGGGACGGGGAATGAACACTGAAGCTTTTTTT
- TRBJ2-3 TRBV11-2 - CASSSDTSTQYF TGTGCCAGCAGCTCAGATACAAGTACGCAGTATTTT
- TRBJ1-4 TRBV11-2 - CASDVGATNEKLFF TGTGCCAGTGACGTGGGGGCAACTAATGAAAAACTGTTTTTT
- TRBJ2-1 TRBV5-6 TRBD2 CASSLERTSGRISYNEQFF TGTGCCAGCAGCTTGGAGAGGACTAGCGGGAGAATATCCTACAATGAGCAGTTCTTC
- TRBJ2-5 TRBV11-2 TRBD1 CDSSFGGTGTPQYF TGTGACAGCAGTTTCGGCGGGACAGGGACGCCCCAGTACTTC
many TRBJ1-4 TRBV5-1 - CASKEGFPNEKLFF TGCGCCAGCAAGGAGGGTTTTCCTAATGAAAAACTGTTTTTT
many TRBJ2-7 TRBV6-5 TRBD2 CASSPSGGYEQYF TGTGCCAGCAGCCCTAGCGGGGGCTACGAGCAGTACTTC
- TRBJ2-7 TRBV28 - CASSYSAGEAYEQYF TGTGCCAGCAGTTACTCAGCGGGTGAGGCTTACGAGCAGTACTTC
- TRBJ2-3 TRBV11-3 - CASRRGLGTYTQYF TGTGCCAGTAGGAGAGGATTGGGCACATATACGCAGTATTTT
many TRBJ1-3 TRBV5-6 - CASSFTHLRGADTIYF TGTGCCAGCAGCTTCACCCACCTCCGGGGTGCGGACACCATATATTTT
- TRBJ2-7 TRBV6-6 - CASSPALGTPSEQYF TGTGCCAGCAGTCCCGCCCTAGGGACTCCTTCGGAGCAGTACTTC
- TRBJ2-1 TRBV9 - CASSAAGNEQFF TGTGCCAGCAGCGCAGCGGGCAATGAGCAGTTCTTC
few TRBJ2-1 TRBV28 - CASSLEDGSGPRDEQFF TGTGCCAGCAGTTTGGAAGACGGGAGCGGGCCGAGGGATGAGCAGTTCTTC
- TRBJ1-3 TRBV14 - CAEEECLSGNTIYF TGTGCCGAAGAGGAGTGCCTCTCTGGAAACACCATATATTTT
- TRBJ2-7 TRBV29-1 TRBD1 CSAHDRGRASELYF TGCAGCGCGCATGACAGGGGGCGTGCCTCGGAGCTGTACTTC
- TRBJ2-1 TRBV5-1 TRBD2 CASSLGPSGNIGNEQFF TGCGCCAGCAGCTTGGGGCCTAGCGGGAACATTGGCAATGAGCAGTTCTTC
- TRBJ2-7 TRBV7-8 TRBD1 CASSQTGTGGYEQYF TGTGCCAGCAGTCAAACCGGGACAGGGGGCTACGAGCAGTACTTC
many TRBJ1-2 TRBV10-3 TRBD1 CAIKPGQGTNYGYTF TGTGCCATCAAGCCGGGACAGGGAACCAACTATGGCTACACCTTC
- TRBJ2-1 TRBV5-6 - CASSLVVGGQQSF TGTGCCAGCAGCTTGGTTGTGGGAGGCCAGCAGTCCTTC
- TRBJ2-7 TRBV4-1 - CASSQALAVSYEQYF TGCGCCAGCAGCCAAGCTTTAGCGGTCTCCTACGAGCAGTACTTC
many TRBJ1-1 TRBV5-4 - CASSLARHTNTEAFF TGTGCCAGCAGCTTGGCCAGGCATACGAACACTGAAGCTTTCTTT
- TRBJ2-4 TRBV7-9 - CASSLMGQNIQYF TGTGCCAGCAGCTTAATGGGACAAAACATTCAGTACTTC
- TRBJ1-2 TRBV6-1 - CASSGGSWGAYGYTF TGTGCCAGCAGTGGAGGCTCCTGGGGAGCGTATGGCTACACCTTC
once TRBJ2-5 TRBV4-1 - CASSPPCDQETQYF TGCGCCAGCAGTCCCCCATGTGACCAAGAGACCCAGTACTTC
many TRBJ2-7 TRBV6-5 TRBD1 CASSPTGTGVVTEQYF TGTGCCAGCAGTCCCACCGGGACAGGGGTCGTCACTGAGCAGTACTTC
- TRBJ2-7 TRBV5-6 - CASSLWGGPGREQYF TGTGCCAGCAGCTTGTGGGGGGGGCCCGGTCGGGAGCAGTACTTC
- TRBJ1-1 TRBV11-2 - CTSSLEMNTEAFF TGTACCAGCAGCTTAGAGATGAACACTGAAGCTTTCTTT
- TRBJ2-5 TRBV20-1 TRBD2 CSARDGTSPGETQYF TGCAGTGCTAGAGATGGGACTAGCCCCGGGGAGACCCAGTACTTC
- TRBJ1-4 TRBV11-2 - CASILDRQAEAFF TGTGCCAGCATCTTAGATCGGCAGGCCGAAGCCTTCTTT
many TRBJ2-5 TRBV29-1 TRBD2 CSVESRGLAGVETQYF TGCAGCGTTGAAAGCCGGGGACTAGCGGGAGTAGAGACCCAGTACTTC
- TRBJ2-7 TRBV11-2 - CASSQANSYEQYF TGTGCCAGCTCCCAAGCGAACTCCTACGAGCAGTACTTC
- TRBJ2-3 TRBV7-9 TRBD2 CASPGLATNRGTDTQYF TGTGCCAGCCCGGGACTAGCGACGAATAGAGGCACAGATACGCAGTATTTT
- TRBJ2-1 TRBV6-6 TRBD2 CVSSSLAGGNEQFF TGTGTCAGCAGTTCACTAGCGGGAGGCAATGAGCAGTTTTTC
few TRBJ2-7 TRBV5-1 - CASSLEASETYEQYF TGCGCCAGCAGCTTGGAGGCTAGCGAAACCTACGAGCAGTACTTC
- TRBJ2-2 TRBV11-2 - CASSRRGSTGELFF TGTGCCAGCAGCAGACGGGGGAGTACCGGGGAGCTGTTTTTT
- TRBJ2-7 TRBV6-5 TRBD2 CANSRLAGNYEQYF TGTGCCAACAGTCGACTAGCCGGTAACTACGAGCAGTACTTC
- TRBJ1-1 TRBV10-3 - CAISSRAANTEAFF TGTGCCATCAGTTCCAGGGCGGCTAACACTGAAGCTTTTTTT
- TRBJ1-5 TRBV28 TRBD1 CASSYGGQGSQSQHF TGTGCCAGCAGTTACGGGGGACAGGGGAGCCAGTCCCAGCATTTT
many TRBJ1-1 TRBV6-5 - CASRRLAEAFF TGTGCCAGCAGACGTTTGGCTGAAGCTTTCTTT
- TRBJ1-5 TRBV12-3/TRBV12-4 - CASSLVPELQYSNQPQHF TGTGCCAGCAGCCTAGTACCGGAACTGCAGTATAGCAATCAGCCCCAGCATTTT
- TRBJ2-7 TRBV11-2 - CASTLARVGNEEYF TGTGCCAGCACCCTAGCGAGGGTTGGCAACGAGGAGTACTTC
- TRBJ2-3 TRBV7-8 - CASSYNGTTDTQYF TGTGCCAGCAGCTATAACGGGACCACAGATACGCAGTATTTT
few TRBJ2-2 TRBV5-5 - CASSLGTSNTGELFF TGTGCCAGCAGCTTGGGGACAAGCAACACCGGGGAGCTGTTTTTT
- TRBJ2-7 TRBV11-2 - CASSFEGWGNNEQYF TGTGCCAGCAGCTTTGAAGGCTGGGGAAACAATGAGCAGTACTTC
- TRBJ2-7 TRBV11-2 - CASSRQGVLSSYVQYF TGTGCCAGCAGCCGCCAAGGAGTTTTGAGTTCCTACGTGCAGTACTTC
- TRBJ2-1 TRBV6-1 - CANTSTRDSYNEQFF TGTGCCAACACTTCTACACGGGACTCTTACAATGAGCAGTTCTTC
many TRBJ2-5 TRBV4-2 TRBD2 CASSQDLATSGRSKQETQYF TGTGCCAGCAGCCAAGATCTTGCGACTAGCGGGAGGTCCAAACAAGAGACCCAGTACTTC
few TRBJ1-5 TRBV7-9 TRBD1 CACSLDRGNQPQHF TGTGCCTGCAGCTTAGACAGGGGGAATCAGCCCCAGCATTTT
- TRBJ1-1 TRBV6-6 TRBD1 CTSSQPYRGNGEAFF TGTACCAGCAGTCAACCTTACAGGGGGAATGGTGAAGCTTTCTTT
- TRBJ2-1 TRBV6-5 - CASNYSPSTNEQFF TGTGCTAGCAATTACTCCCCTAGCACTAATGAGCAGTTCTTC
- TRBJ2-2 TRBV29-1 - CSVRQVMNTGELFF TGCAGCGTCCGACAGGTGATGAACACCGGGGAACTGTTTTTT
- TRBJ1-4 TRBV10-1 - CASSSKTANEELFF TGCGCCAGCAGTAGTAAGACAGCTAATGAAGAACTGTTTTTT
- TRBJ1-5 TRBV5-4 - CASSLRQLKDNQPQHF TGTGCCAGCAGCCTCCGACAGCTAAAAGACAATCAGCCCCAGCATTTT